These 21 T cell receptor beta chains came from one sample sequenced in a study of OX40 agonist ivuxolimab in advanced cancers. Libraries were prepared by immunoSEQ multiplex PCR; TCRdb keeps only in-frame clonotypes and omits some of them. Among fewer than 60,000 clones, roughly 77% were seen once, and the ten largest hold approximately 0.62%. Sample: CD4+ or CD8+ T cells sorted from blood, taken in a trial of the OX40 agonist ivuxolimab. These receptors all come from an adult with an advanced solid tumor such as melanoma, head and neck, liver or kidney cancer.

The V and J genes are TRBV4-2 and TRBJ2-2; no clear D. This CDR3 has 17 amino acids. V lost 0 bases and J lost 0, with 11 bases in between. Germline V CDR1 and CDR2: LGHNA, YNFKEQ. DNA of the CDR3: TGTGCCAGCAGCCAAGAATTGTCACGCGCGAACACCGGGGAGCTGTTTTTT. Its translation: CASSQELSRANTGELFF.

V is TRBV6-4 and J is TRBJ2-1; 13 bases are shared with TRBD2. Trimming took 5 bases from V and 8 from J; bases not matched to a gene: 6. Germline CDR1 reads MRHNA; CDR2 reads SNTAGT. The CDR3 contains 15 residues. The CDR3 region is CASSLGLAGFDEQFF. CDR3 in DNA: TGTGCCAGCAGTCTGGGACTAGCGGGGTTTGATGAGCAGTTCTTC.

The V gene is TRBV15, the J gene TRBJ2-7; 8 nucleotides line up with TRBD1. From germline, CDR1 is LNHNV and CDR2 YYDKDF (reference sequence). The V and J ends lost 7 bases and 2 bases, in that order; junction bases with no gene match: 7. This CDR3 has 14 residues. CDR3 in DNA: TGTGCCACCAAGACCGACAGGGGAACCTACGAGCAGTACTTC. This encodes CATKTDRGTYEQYF.

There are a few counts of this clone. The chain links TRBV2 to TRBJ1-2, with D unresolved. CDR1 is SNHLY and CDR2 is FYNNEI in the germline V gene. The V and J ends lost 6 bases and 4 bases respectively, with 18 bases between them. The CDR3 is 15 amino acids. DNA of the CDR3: TGTGCCAGCAGGGAGGCCCGAGGGAGAGGCTATGGCTACACCTTC. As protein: CASREARGRGYGYTF. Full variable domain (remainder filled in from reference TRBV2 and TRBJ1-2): EPEVTQTPSHQVTQMGQEVILRCVPISNHLYFYWYRQILGQKVEFLVSFYNNEISEKSEIFDDQFSVERPDGSNFTLKIRSTKLEDSAMYFCASREARGRGYGYTFGSGTRLTVV.

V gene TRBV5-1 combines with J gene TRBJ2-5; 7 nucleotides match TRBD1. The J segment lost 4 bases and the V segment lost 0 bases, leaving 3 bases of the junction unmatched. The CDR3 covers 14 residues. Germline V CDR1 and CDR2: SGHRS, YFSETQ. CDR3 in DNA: TGCGCCAGCAGCTTGGGAGGGGGCGGAGAGACCCAGTACTTC. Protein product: CASSLGGGGETQYF.

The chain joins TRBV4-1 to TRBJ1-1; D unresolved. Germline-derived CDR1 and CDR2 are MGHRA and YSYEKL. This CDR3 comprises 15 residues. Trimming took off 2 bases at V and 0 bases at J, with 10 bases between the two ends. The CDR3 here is CASSQLQVMNTEAFF. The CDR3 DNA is TGCGCCAGCAGCCAACTTCAGGTTATGAACACTGAAGCTTTCTTT.

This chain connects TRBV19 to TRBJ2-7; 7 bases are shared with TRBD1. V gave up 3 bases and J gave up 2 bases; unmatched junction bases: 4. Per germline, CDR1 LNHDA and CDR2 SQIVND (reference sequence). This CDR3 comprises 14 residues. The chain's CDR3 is CASSINRGPYEQYF. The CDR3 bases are TGTGCCAGTAGTATTAACAGGGGCCCCTACGAGCAGTACTTC.

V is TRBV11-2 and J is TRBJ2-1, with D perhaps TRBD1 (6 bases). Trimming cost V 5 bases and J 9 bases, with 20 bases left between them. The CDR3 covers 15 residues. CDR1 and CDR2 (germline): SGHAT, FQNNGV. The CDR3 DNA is TGTGCCAGCAGCATACGACAGGCCTGGTGGGGTGAGCAGTTCTTC. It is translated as CASSIRQAWWGEQFF.

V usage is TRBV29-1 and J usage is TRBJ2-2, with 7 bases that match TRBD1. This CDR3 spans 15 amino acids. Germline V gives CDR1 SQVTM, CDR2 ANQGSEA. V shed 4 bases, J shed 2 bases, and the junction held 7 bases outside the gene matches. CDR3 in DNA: TGCAGCGTTGTAAGGGGGCCCCTTAACACCGGGGAGCTGTTTTTT. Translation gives CSVVRGPLNTGELFF.

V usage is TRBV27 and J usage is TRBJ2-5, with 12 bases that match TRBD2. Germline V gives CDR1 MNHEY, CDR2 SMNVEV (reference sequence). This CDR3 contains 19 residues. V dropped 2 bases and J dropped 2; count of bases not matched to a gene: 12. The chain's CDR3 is CASSLIGRLAGGRQETQYF. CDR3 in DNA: TGTGCCAGCAGTTTAATAGGGAGGCTAGCGGGGGGGCGGCAAGAGACCCAGTACTTC.

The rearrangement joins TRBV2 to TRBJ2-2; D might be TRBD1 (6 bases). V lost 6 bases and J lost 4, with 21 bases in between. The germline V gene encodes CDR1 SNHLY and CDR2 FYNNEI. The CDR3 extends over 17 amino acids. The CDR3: CASRNIGLGAGTGELFF. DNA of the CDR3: TGTGCCAGCAGGAATATCGGTTTGGGGGCCGGCACCGGGGAGCTGTTTTTT.

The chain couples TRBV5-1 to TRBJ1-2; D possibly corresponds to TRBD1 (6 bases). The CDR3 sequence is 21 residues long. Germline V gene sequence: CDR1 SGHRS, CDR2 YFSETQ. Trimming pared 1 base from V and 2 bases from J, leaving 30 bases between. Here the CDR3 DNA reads TGCGCCAGCAGCTTGCCCCTGGGGGGCACTTCCCGGGCTGCTTCGAACTATGGCTACACCTTC. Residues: CASSLPLGGTSRAASNYGYTF. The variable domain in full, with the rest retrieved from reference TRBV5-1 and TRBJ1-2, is KAGVTQTPRYLIKTRGQQVTLSCSPISGHRSVSWYQQTPGQGLQFLFEYFSETQRNKGNFPGRFSGRQFSNSRSEMNVSTLELGDSALYLCASSLPLGGTSRAASNYGYTFGSGTRLTVV.

The CDR3 spells CASSFGPGQGTYEQYF. The CDR3 bases are TGTGCCAGCAGTTTCGGCCCGGGACAGGGGACCTACGAGCAGTACTTC. The chain has TRBV5-8 and TRBJ2-7, with 10 bases lining up with TRBD1. Germline trimming cut 5 bases from V and 2 bases from J; bases unmatched to any gene: 10. Germline-derived CDR1 and CDR2 are SGHTS and YDEGEE. CDR3 length: 16 amino acids. Drawing the rest from reference TRBV5-8 and TRBJ2-7, the complete variable domain is EAGVTQSPTHLIKTRGQQATLRCSPISGHTSVYWYQQALGLGLQFLLWYDEGEERNRGNFPPRFSGRQFPNYSSELNVNALELEDSALYLCASSFGPGQGTYEQYFGPGTRLTVT.

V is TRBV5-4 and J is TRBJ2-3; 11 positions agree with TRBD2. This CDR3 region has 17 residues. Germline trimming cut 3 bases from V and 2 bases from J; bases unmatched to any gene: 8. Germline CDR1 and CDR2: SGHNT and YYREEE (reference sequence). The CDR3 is CASSYRLAGGYTDTQYF. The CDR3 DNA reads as TGTGCCAGCAGCTACCGGCTAGCGGGGGGCTACACAGATACGCAGTATTTT. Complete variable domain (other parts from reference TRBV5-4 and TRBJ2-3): ETGVTQSPTHLIKTRGQQVTLRCSSQSGHNTVSWYQQALGQGPQFIFQYYREEENGRGNFPPRFSGLQFPNYSSELNVNALELDDSALYLCASSYRLAGGYTDTQYFGPGTRLTVL.

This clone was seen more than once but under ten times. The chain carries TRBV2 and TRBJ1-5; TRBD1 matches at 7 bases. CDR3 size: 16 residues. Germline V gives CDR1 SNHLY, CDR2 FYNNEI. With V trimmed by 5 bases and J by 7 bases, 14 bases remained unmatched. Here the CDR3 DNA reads TGTGCCAGCAGTACCCTCGACAGGGTAGGCGGCCAGCCCCAGCATTTT. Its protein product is CASSTLDRVGGQPQHF.

The CDR3 bases are TGTGCCAGCAGCTTGAACCGGGGGCGCTCAGAGACCCAGTACTTC. It codes for CASSLNRGRSETQYF. The J gene is TRBJ2-5, the V gene TRBV5-6; D may match TRBD1 or TRBD2 (6 bases each). The length of the CDR3 is 15 residues. V was shortened by 1 base and J by 4 bases, with 14 bases between the two germline ends. The germline V gene has CDR1 SGHDT and CDR2 YYEEEE.

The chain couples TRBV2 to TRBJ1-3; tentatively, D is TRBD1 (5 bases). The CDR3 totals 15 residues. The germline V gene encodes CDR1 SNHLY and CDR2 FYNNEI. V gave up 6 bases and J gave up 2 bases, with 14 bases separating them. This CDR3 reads CASSSRDRTGNTIYF. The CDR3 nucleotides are TGTGCCAGCAGCTCCCGAGACAGAACTGGAAACACCATATATTTT.

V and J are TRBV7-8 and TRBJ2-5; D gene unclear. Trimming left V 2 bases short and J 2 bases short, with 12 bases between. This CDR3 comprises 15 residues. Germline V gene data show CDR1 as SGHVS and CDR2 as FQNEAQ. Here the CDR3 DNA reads TGTGCCAGCAGCTTACCGACTTCTCTTCAAGAGACCCAGTACTTC. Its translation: CASSLPTSLQETQYF.

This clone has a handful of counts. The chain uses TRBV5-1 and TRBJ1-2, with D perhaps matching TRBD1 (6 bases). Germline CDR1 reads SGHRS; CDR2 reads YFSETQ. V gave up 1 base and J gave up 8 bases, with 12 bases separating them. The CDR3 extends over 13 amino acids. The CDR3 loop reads CASSLKQGFGYTF. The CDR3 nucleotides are TGCGCCAGCAGCTTGAAACAGGGCTTCGGCTACACCTTC.

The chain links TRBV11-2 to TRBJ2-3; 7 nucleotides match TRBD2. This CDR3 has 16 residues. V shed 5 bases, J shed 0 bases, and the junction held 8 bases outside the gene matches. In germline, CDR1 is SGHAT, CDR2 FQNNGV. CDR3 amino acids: CASSPPLGGSTDTQYF. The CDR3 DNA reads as TGTGCCAGCAGCCCTCCCCTGGGGGGGAGCACAGATACGCAGTATTTT.

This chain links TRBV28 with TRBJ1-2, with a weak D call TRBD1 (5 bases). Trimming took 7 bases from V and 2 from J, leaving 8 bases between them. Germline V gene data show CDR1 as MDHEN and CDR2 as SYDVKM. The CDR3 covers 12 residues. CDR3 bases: TGTGCCAGCATGGAGGGGAACTATGGCTACACCTTC. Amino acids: CASMEGNYGYTF.